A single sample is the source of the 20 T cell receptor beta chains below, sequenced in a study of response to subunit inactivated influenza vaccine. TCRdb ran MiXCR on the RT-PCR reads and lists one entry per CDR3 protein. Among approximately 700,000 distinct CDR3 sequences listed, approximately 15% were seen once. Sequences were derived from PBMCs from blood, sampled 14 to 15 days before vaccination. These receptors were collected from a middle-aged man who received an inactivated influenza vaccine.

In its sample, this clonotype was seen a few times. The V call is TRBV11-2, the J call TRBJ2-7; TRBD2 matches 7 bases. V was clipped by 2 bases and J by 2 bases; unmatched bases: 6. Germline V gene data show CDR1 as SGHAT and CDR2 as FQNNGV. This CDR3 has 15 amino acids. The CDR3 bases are TGTGCCAGCAGCTTACGGGACTATAATCCCTACGAGCAGTACTTC. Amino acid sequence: CASSLRDYNPYEQYF.

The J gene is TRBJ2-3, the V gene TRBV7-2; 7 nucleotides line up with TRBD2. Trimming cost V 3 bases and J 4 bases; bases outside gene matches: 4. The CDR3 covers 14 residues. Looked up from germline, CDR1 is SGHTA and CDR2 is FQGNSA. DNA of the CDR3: TGTGCCAGCAGCTTGACGCGGGAGTCAGATACGCAGTATTTT. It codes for CASSLTRESDTQYF.

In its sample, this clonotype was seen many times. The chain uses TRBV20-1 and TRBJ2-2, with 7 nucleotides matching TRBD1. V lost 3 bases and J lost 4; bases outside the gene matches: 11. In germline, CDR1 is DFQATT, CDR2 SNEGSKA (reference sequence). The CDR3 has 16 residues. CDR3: CSARPKSTGRTGELFF. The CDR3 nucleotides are TGCAGTGCTAGGCCCAAATCGACAGGGCGCACCGGGGAGCTGTTTTTT.

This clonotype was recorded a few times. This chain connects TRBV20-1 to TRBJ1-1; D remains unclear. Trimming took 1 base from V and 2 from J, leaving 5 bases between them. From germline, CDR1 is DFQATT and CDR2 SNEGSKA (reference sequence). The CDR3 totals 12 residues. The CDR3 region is CSARVRNTEAFF. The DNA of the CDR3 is TGCAGTGCTAGAGTCAGAAACACTGAAGCTTTCTTT.

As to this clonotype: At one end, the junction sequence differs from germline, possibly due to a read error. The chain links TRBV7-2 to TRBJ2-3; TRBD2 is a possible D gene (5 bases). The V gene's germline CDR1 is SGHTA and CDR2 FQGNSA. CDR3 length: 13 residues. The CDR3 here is CASSSRDTDTQYF. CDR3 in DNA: TGCGCCAGCAGCAGCCGGGACACAGATACGCAGTATTTT.

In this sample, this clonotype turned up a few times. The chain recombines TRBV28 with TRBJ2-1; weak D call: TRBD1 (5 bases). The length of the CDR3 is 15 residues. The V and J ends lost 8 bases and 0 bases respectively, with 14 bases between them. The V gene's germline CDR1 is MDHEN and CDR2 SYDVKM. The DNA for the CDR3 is TGTGCCAGCGTACAGGTGCCGGTCTCCTACAATGAGCAGTTCTTC. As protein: CASVQVPVSYNEQFF. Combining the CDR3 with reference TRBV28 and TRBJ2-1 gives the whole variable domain DVKVTQSSRYLVKRTGEKVFLECVQDMDHENMFWYRQDPGLGLRLIYFSYDVKMKEKGDIPEGYSVSREKKERFSLILESASTNQTSMYLCASVQVPVSYNEQFFGPGTRLTVL.

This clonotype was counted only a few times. CDR3 coding DNA: TGTGCCAGCTCACCCCAAGTGATAGATACTGGGGCCAACGTCCTGACTTTC. It encodes CASSPQVIDTGANVLTF. The rearrangement links TRBV18 to TRBJ2-6; D not resolved. The CDR3 loop spans 17 amino acids. V was clipped by 3 bases and J by 2 bases, with 14 bases between them. Germline assignment: CDR1 KGHSH and CDR2 LQKENI. Looking up the rest from reference TRBV18 and TRBJ2-6 gives the full variable domain: NAGVMQNPRHLVRRRGQEARLRCSPMKGHSHVYWYRQLPEEGLKFMVYLQKENIIDESGMPKERFSAEFPKEGPSILRIQQVVRGDSAAYFCASSPQVIDTGANVLTFGAGSRLTVL.

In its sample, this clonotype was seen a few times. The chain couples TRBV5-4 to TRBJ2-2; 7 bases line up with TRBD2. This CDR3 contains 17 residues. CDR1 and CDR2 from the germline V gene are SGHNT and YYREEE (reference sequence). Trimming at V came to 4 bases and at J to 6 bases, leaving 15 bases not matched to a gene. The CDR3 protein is CASSRSAGEPAAGELFF. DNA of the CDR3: TGTGCCAGCAGCCGGTCTGCGGGAGAGCCGGCCGCCGGGGAGCTGTTTTTT. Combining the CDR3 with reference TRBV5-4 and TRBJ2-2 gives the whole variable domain ETGVTQSPTHLIKTRGQQVTLRCSSQSGHNTVSWYQQALGQGPQFIFQYYREEENGRGNFPPRFSGLQFPNYSSELNVNALELDDSALYLCASSRSAGEPAAGELFFGEGSRLTVL.

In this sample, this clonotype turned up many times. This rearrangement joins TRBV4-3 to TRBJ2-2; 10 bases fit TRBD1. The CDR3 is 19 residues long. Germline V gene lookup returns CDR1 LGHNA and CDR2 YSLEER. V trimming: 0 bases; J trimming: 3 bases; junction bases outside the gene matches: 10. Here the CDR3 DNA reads TGCGCCAGCAGCCAAGAGGGACAGGGGCCGATATATGACACCGGGGAGCTGTTTTTT. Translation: CASSQEGQGPIYDTGELFF.

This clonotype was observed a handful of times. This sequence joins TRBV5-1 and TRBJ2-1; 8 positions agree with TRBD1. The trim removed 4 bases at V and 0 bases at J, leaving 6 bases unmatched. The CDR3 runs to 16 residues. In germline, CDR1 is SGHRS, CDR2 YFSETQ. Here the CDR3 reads CASSPTGGLSYNEQFF. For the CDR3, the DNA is TGCGCCAGCAGCCCTACAGGGGGTCTCTCCTACAATGAGCAGTTCTTC.

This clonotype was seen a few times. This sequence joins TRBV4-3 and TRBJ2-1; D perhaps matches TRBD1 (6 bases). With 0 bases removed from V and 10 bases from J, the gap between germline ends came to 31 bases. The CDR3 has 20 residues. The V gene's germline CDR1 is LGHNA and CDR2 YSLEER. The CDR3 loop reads CASSQDWGMAIAGVFAEQFF. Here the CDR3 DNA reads TGCGCCAGCAGCCAAGATTGGGGGATGGCCATTGCAGGGGTTTTTGCGGAGCAGTTCTTC.

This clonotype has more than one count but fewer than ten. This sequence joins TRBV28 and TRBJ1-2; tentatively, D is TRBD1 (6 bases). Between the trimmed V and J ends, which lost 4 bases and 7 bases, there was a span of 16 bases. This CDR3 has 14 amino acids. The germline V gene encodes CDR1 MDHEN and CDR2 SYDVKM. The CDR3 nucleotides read TGTGCCAGCAGTTACATAAGGGGGGGCTCTGGCTACACCTTC. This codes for CASSYIRGGSGYTF.

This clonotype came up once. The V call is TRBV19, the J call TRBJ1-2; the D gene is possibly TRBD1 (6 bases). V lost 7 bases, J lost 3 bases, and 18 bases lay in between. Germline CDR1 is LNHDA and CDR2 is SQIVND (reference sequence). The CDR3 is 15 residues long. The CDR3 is CASKTDRRADYGYTF. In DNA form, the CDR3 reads TGTGCCAGTAAAACCGACAGGAGGGCGGACTATGGCTACACCTTC.

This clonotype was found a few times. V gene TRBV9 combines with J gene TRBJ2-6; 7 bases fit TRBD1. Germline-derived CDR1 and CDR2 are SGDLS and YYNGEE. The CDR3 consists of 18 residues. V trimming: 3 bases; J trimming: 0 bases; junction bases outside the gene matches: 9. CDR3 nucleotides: TGTGCCAGCAGCGCCCGGACAGGAACCCTCTCTGGGGCCAACGTCCTGACTTTC. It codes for CASSARTGTLSGANVLTF.

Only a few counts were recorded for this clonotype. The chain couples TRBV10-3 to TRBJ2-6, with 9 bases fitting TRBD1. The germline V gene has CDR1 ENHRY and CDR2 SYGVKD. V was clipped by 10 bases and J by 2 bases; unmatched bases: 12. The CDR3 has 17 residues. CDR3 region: CANAPGQGATGANVLTF. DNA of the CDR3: TGTGCCAACGCACCGGGACAGGGAGCCACTGGGGCCAACGTCCTGACTTTC.

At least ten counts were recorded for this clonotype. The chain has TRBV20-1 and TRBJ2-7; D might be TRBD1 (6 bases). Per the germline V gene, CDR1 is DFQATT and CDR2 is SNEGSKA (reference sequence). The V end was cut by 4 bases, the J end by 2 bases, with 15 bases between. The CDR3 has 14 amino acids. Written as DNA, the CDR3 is TGCAGTGCTACCGGGACACAAATCACCTACGAGCAGTACTTC. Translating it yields CSATGTQITYEQYF.

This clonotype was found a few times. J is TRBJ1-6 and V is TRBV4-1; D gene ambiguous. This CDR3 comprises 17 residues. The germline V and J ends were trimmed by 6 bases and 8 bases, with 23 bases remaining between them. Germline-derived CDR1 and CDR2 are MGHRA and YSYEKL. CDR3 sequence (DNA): TGCGCCAGCAGACAGAGAACCCAAGGCGTGGATTATTCACCCCTCCACTTT. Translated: CASRQRTQGVDYSPLHF.

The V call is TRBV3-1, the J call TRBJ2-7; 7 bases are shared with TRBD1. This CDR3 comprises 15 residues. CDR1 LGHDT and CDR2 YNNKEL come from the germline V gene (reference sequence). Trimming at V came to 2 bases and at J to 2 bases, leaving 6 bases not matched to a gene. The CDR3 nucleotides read TGTGCCAGCAGCCAATTCGGGACAGCCACCTACGAGCAGTACTTC. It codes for CASSQFGTATYEQYF.

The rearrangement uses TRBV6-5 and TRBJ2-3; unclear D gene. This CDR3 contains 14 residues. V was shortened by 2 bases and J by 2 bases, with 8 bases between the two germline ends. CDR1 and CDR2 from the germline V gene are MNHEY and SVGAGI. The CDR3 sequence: CASSYDRFTDTQYF. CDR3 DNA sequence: TGTGCCAGCAGTTACGACCGTTTCACAGATACGCAGTATTTT.

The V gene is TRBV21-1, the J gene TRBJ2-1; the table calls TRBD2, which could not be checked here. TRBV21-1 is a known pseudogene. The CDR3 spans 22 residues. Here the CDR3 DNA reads TGTGCCAGCAGTCCGGGACTAGCGGGAGGGCCCTCACCAGTAGGCTCCTACAATGAGCAGTTCTTC. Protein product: CASSPGLAGGPSPVGSYNEQFF.